This TCR beta chain comes out of a study of blood T cells in healthy people across ages. Findings and caveats of the study: Naive and antigen-experienced cells were not separated, limiting conclusive comparison. Strong correlation linked observed beta diversity and percent naive T cells.

V lost 4 bases to trimming and J lost 0 bases; unmatched junction nucleotides: 5. The length of the CDR3 is 15 residues. CDR1 and CDR2 (germline): SGHAT, FQNNGV. This clonotype appeared a few times. The antigen remains unidentified. A second PCR, run for about 6 to 12 cycles, used a sample-barcoded 5' primer plus a J-beta primer mix. Via MiXCR, TCRdb re-called the 5' RACE reads, giving one row per CDR3 protein. The sample records hundreds of thousands of distinct CDR3 sequences, around 43% being singletons. The specimen was blood. The TCR sequence derives from a man aged 55 to 70 in good health. The rearrangement uses TRBV11-2 and TRBJ2-7; 8 bases align to TRBD1. CDR3 sequence reads: CASSSQGASSYEQYF. CDR3 DNA: TGTGCCAGCAGCTCCCAGGGGGCGAGCTCCTACGAGCAGTACTTC.